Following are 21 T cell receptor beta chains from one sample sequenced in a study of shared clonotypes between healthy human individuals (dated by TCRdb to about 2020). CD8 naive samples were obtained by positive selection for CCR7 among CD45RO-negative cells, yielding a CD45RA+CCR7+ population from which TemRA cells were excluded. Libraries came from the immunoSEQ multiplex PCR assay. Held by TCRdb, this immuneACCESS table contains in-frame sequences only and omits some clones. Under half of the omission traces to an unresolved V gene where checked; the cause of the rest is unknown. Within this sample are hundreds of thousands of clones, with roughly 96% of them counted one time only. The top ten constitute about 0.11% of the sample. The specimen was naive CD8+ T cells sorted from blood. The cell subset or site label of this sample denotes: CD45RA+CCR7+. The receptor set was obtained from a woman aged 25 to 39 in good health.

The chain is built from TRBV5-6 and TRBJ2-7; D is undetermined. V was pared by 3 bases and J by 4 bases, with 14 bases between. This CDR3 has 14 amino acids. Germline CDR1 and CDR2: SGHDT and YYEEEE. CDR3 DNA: TGTGCCAGCAGCTCAACAGAGCGAAGGTACGAGCAGTACTTC. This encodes CASSSTERRYEQYF. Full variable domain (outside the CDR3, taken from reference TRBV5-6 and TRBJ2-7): DAGVTQSPTHLIKTRGQQVTLRCSPKSGHDTVSWYQQALGQGPQFIFQYYEEEERQRGNFPDRFSGHQFPNYSSELNVNALLLGDSALYLCASSSTERRYEQYFGPGTRLTVT.

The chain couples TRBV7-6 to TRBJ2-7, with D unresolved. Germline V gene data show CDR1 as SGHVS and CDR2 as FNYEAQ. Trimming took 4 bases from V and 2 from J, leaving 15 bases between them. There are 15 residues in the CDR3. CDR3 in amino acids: CASSSASFGAYEQYF. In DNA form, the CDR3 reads TGTGCCAGCAGCTCAGCTTCGTTTGGGGCCTACGAGCAGTACTTC. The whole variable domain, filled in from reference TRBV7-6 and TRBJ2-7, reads GAGVSQSPRYKVTKRGQDVALRCDPISGHVSLYWYRQALGQGPEFLTYFNYEAQQDKSGLPNDRFSAERPEGSISTLTIQRTEQRDSAMYRCASSSASFGAYEQYFGPGTRLTVT.

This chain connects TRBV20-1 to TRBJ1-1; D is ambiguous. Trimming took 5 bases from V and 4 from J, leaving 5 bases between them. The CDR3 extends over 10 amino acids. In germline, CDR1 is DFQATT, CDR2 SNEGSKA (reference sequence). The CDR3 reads CSARGTEAFF. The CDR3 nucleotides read TGCAGTGCTCGAGGCACTGAAGCTTTCTTT.

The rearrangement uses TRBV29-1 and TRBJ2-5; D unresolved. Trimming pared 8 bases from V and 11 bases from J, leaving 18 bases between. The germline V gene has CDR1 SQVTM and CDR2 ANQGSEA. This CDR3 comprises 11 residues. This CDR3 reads CSYKVGYEQYF. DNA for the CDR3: TGCAGCTATAAAGTGGGCTATGAGCAGTACTTC.

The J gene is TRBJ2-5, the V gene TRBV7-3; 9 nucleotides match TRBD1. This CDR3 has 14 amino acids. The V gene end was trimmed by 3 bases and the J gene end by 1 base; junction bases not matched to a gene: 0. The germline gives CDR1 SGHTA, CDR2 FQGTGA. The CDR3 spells CASSLTGGQETQYF. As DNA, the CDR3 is TGTGCCAGCAGCTTGACAGGGGGCCAAGAGACCCAGTACTTC.

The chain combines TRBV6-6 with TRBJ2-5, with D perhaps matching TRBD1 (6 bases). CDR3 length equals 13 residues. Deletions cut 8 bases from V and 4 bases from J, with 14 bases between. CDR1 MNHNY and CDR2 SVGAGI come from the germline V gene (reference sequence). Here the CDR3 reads CASQTARGETQYF. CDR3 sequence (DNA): TGTGCCAGCCAAACAGCCAGGGGAGAGACCCAGTACTTC.

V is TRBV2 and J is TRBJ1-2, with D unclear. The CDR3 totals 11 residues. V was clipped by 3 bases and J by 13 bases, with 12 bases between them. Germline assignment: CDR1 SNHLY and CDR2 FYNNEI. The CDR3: CASSEGRVVTF. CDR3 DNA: TGTGCCAGCAGTGAGGGAAGGGTGGTCACCTTC.

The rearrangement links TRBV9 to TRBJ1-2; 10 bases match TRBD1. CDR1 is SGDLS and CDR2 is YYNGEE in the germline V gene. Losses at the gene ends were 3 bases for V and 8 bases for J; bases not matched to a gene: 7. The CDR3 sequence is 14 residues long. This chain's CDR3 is CASSGSGTGVGYTF. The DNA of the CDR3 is TGTGCCAGCAGCGGATCCGGGACAGGGGTCGGCTACACCTTC.

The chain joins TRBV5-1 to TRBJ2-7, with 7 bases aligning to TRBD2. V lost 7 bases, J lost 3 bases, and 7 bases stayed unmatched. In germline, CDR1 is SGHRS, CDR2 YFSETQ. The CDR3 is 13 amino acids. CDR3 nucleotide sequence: TGCGCCAGCCACCTCGGGGACTACTACGAGCAGTACTTC. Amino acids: CASHLGDYYEQYF. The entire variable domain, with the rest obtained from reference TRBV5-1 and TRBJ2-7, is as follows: KAGVTQTPRYLIKTRGQQVTLSCSPISGHRSVSWYQQTPGQGLQFLFEYFSETQRNKGNFPGRFSGRQFSNSRSEMNVSTLELGDSALYLCASHLGDYYEQYFGPGTRLTVT.

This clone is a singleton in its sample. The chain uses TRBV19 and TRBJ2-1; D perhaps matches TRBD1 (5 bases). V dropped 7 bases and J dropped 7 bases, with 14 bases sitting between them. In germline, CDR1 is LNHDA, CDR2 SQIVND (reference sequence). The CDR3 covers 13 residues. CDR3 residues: CASKGQGFNEQFF. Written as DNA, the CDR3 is TGTGCCAGTAAGGGGCAGGGTTTTAATGAGCAGTTCTTC.

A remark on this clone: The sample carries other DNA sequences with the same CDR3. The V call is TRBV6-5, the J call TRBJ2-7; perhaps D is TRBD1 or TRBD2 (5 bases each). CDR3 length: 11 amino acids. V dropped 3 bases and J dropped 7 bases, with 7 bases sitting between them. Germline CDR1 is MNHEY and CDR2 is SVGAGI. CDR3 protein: CASSYGGEQYF. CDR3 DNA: TGTGCCAGCAGTTATGGGGGTGAGCAGTACTTC.

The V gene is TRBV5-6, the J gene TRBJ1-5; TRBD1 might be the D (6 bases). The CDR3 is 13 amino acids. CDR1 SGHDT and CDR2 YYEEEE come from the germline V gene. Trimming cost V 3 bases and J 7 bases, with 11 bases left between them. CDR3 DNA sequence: TGTGCCAGCAGCTCGGACAGTGGCCAGCCCCAGCATTTT. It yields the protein CASSSDSGQPQHF.

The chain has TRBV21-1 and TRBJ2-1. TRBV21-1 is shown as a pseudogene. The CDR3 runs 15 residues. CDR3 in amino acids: CASNGWVRSYNEQFF. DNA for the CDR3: TGTGCCAGCAATGGTTGGGTCCGCTCCTACAATGAGCAGTTCTTC.

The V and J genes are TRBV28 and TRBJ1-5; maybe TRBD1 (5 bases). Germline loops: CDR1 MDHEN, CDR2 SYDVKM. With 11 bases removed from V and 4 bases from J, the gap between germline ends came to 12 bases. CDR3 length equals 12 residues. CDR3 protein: CAATGGNQPQHF. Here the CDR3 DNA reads TGTGCCGCCACGGGGGGGAATCAGCCCCAGCATTTT.

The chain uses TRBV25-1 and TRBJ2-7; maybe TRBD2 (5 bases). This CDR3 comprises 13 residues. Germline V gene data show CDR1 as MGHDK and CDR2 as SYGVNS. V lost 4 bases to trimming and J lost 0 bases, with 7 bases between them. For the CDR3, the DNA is TGTGCCAGCAGTGGACGGGACTCCTACGAGCAGTACTTC. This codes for CASSGRDSYEQYF.

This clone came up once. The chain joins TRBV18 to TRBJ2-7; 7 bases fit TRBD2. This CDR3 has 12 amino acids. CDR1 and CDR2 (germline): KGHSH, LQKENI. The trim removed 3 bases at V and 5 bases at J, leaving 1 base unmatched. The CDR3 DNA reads TGTGCCAGCTCACCGGGGGGGAACGAGCAGTACTTC. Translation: CASSPGGNEQYF.

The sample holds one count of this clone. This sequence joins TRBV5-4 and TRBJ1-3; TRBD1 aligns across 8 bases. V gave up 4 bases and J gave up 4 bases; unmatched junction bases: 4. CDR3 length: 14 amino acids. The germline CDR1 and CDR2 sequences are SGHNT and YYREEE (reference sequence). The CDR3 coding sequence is TGTGCCAGCAGCGGCAGGGGGCCGGGAAACACCATATATTTT. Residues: CASSGRGPGNTIYF.

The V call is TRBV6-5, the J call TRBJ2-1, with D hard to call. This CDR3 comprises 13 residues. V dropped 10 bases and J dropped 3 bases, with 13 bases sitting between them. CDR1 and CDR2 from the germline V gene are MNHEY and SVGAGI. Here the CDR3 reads CATSMGYYNEQFF. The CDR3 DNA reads TGTGCCACCTCCATGGGGTACTACAATGAGCAGTTCTTC.

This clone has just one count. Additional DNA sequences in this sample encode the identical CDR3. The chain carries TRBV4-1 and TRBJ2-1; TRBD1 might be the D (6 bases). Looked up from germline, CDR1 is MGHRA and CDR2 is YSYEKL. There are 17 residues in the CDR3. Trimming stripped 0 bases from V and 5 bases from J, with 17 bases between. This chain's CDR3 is CASSQDILAGVNNEQFF. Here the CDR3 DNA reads TGCGCCAGCAGCCAAGATATACTGGCAGGGGTCAACAATGAGCAGTTCTTC.

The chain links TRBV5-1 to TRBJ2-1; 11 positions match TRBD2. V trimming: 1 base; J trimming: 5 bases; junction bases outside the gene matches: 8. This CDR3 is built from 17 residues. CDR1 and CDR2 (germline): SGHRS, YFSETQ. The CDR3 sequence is CASSLPIAGGGDNEQFF. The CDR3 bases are TGCGCCAGCAGCTTGCCGATAGCGGGAGGGGGAGACAATGAGCAGTTCTTC.

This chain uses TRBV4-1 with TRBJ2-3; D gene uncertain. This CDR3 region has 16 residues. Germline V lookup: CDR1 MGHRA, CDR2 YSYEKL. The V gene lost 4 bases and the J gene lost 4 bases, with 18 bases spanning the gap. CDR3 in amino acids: CASSPTVGTDADTQYF. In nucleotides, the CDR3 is TGCGCCAGCAGCCCTACGGTGGGCACAGACGCAGATACGCAGTATTTT.